The clone carrying this TCR beta chain was detected a few times. Its target is not known. Other DNA sequences in this specimen translate into the identical CDR3. The V gene lost 2 bases and the J gene lost 9 bases, with 5 bases spanning the gap. The CDR3 contains 11 residues. Per germline, CDR1 MNHEY and CDR2 SVGAGI. The sample is drawn from a study of memory B cells and T cells in multiple sclerosis. The study, taken as a whole, reports: Shared clonotype counts depended on differing compartment clone-set sizes and were normalized.

After stimulus-free culture, autoproliferating CFSE-dim and non-proliferating CFSE-high T cells were sequenced separately. Cultures began with roughly 49 million CFSE-labeled PBMCs, unstimulated for 7 days, with replicate wells pooled. Measured with immunoSEQ multiplex PCR; TCRdb has only the in-frame clones, and not every one. Of tens of thousands of clones listed, roughly 88% are singletons. The sequencing sample was made of PBMCs from blood kept in culture. The chain uses TRBV6-5 and TRBJ2-1; D assignment may be TRBD1 or TRBD2 (5 bases each). The receptor was derived from a human donor with multiple sclerosis. The CDR3 is CASSYGGEQFF. The CDR3 DNA sequence: TGTGCCAGCAGTTACGGGGGTGAGCAGTTCTTC.